The 15 T cell receptor beta chains below were found in one sample sequenced in a study of blood T cell repertoires in COVID-19. Profiling relied on immunoSEQ multiplex PCR, and the TCRdb table lists in-frame clones only, not all of them. The profile shows about 74,000 clones, 70% to 90% of them singletons. Sequencing was done on a sample of peripheral blood. These receptors all come from a man aged 65 to 79 with active or convalescent COVID-19.

This clone was counted once. The CDR3 nucleotides read TGTGCCAGCAGCCGGGACAGGGGGCCCGACGAGCAGTACTTC. Its translation: CASSRDRGPDEQYF. The chain couples TRBV7-8 to TRBJ2-7; 12 bases match TRBD1. Germline trimming cut 5 bases from V and 5 bases from J; bases unmatched to any gene: 4. The CDR3 loop spans 14 amino acids. Germline V lookup: CDR1 SGHVS, CDR2 FQNEAQ. Looking up the rest from reference TRBV7-8 and TRBJ2-7 gives the full variable domain: GAGVSQSPRYKVAKRGQDVALRCDPISGHVSLFWYQQALGQGPEFLTYFQNEAQLDKSGLPSDRFFAERPEGSVSTLKIQRTQQEDSAVYLCASSRDRGPDEQYFGPGTRLTVT.

This chain links TRBV27 with TRBJ2-3; D might be TRBD2 (6 bases). The CDR3 is 16 amino acids. V was clipped by 6 bases and J by 2 bases, with 18 bases between them. Germline assignment: CDR1 MNHEY and CDR2 SMNVEV (reference sequence). CDR3 nucleotides: TGTGCCAGCAGGACTAGGGTTCTGGGGCCCACAGATACGCAGTATTTT. Amino acids: CASRTRVLGPTDTQYF.

CDR3 protein: CASSPDRGYNEQFF. DNA of the CDR3: TGTGCCAGCAGTCCAGACAGGGGTTACAATGAGCAGTTCTTC. The V and J genes are TRBV2 and TRBJ2-1; 8 bases fit TRBD1. The CDR3 totals 14 residues. CDR1 is SNHLY and CDR2 is FYNNEI in the germline V gene. The trim removed 5 bases at V and 4 bases at J, leaving 4 bases unmatched.

The V and J genes are TRBV21-1 and TRBJ2-1; no check of the table's D call, TRBD2, against the DNA was made. TRBV21-1 constitutes a pseudogene. The CDR3 is 16 amino acids. The CDR3 protein is CASSWQLAKSANEQFF. As DNA, the CDR3 is TGTGCCAGCAGCTGGCAACTAGCGAAATCGGCCAATGAGCAGTTCTTC.

Concerning this clone: The identical CDR3 is also encoded by other nucleotide sequences in the sample. The chain uses TRBV5-1 and TRBJ1-4, with D possibly TRBD1 on 6 matching bases. Germline V gene data show CDR1 as SGHRS and CDR2 as YFSETQ. This CDR3 is 15 amino acids long. V lost 3 bases, J lost 2 bases, and 11 bases lay in between. The CDR3 spells CASSSRRGTNEKLFF. CDR3 nucleotides: TGCGCCAGCAGCTCCCGAAGGGGGACTAATGAAAAACTGTTTTTT.

This rearrangement joins TRBV13 to TRBJ1-2, with a weak D call TRBD1 (5 bases). The CDR3 contains 13 residues. Germline-derived CDR1 and CDR2 are PRHDT and FYEKMQ (reference sequence). Trimming took off 1 base at V and 8 bases at J, with 11 bases between the two ends. CDR3 sequence reads: CASSLVTALGYTF. The DNA of the CDR3 is TGTGCCAGCAGCTTAGTGACAGCCCTCGGCTACACCTTC.

This chain joins TRBV10-3 and TRBJ1-1, with D hard to call. CDR3 size: 14 residues. Germline V gene lookup returns CDR1 ENHRY and CDR2 SYGVKD. V was shortened by 2 bases and J by 4 bases, with 11 bases between the two germline ends. The CDR3 DNA sequence: TGTGCCATCAGTGAGAGGACTAGCTTCACTGAAGCTTTCTTT. Protein: CAISERTSFTEAFF.

The chain is built from TRBV5-5 and TRBJ2-7; TRBD1 might be the D (6 bases). From germline, CDR1 is SGHKS and CDR2 YYEKEE (reference sequence). The CDR3 contains 15 residues. With 0 bases removed from V and 7 bases from J, the gap between germline ends came to 17 bases. As DNA, the CDR3 is TGTGCCAGCAGCTTGGAAACAGGGTCGGTAGGGGAGCAGTACTTC. Amino acids: CASSLETGSVGEQYF.

The chain has TRBV6-6 and TRBJ2-2; D not resolved. Germline V gene sequence: CDR1 MNHNY, CDR2 SVGAGI (reference sequence). The CDR3 contains 14 residues. V was trimmed by 2 bases and J by 5 bases, leaving 9 bases between them. The CDR3 protein is CASSYQTQTGELFF. The DNA of the CDR3 is TGTGCCAGCAGTTACCAAACACAAACCGGGGAGCTGTTTTTT.

The J gene is TRBJ2-7, the V gene TRBV11-2, with TRBD2 identical over 8 bases. The CDR3 runs 15 residues. Germline-derived CDR1 and CDR2 are SGHAT and FQNNGV. V lost 5 bases to trimming and J lost 3 bases; unmatched junction nucleotides: 9. This CDR3 is CASSAGVSGGYEQYF. Written as DNA, the CDR3 is TGTGCCAGCAGCGCCGGGGTAAGCGGGGGCTACGAGCAGTACTTC.

The rearrangement links TRBV5-6 to TRBJ2-5, with D unresolved. This CDR3 is 12 amino acids long. Germline V gives CDR1 SGHDT, CDR2 YYEEEE. Trimming removed 5 bases from V and 7 bases from J, with 12 bases in between. The CDR3 DNA reads TGTGCCAGCAGGTCCAATTCCGGGACCCAGTACTTC. Amino acids: CASRSNSGTQYF.

The genes are TRBV5-1 and TRBJ2-1; D is unclear. V was cut by 4 bases and J by 4 bases, with 15 bases left in between. CDR1 is SGHRS and CDR2 is YFSETQ in the germline V gene. CDR3 length: 15 amino acids. The CDR3 region has the DNA TGCGCCAGCAGCCTGGCACTTGCTGATTACAATGAGCAGTTCTTC. Translated: CASSLALADYNEQFF.

This clone has just a few counts. The chain joins TRBV19 to TRBJ1-5; perhaps TRBD1 as D (5 bases). V was trimmed by 5 bases and J by 6 bases, leaving 11 bases between them. Germline V gives CDR1 LNHDA, CDR2 SQIVND (reference sequence). The CDR3 extends over 13 amino acids. The CDR3 DNA reads TGTGCCAGTAGTGCGGGGCCCGGTCAGCCCCAGCATTTT. It is translated as CASSAGPGQPQHF.

The chain links TRBV18 to TRBJ2-7; TRBD1 matches 7 bases. V was clipped by 2 bases and J by 6 bases; unmatched bases: 1. The V gene's germline CDR1 is KGHSH and CDR2 LQKENI. The CDR3 sequence is 12 residues long. The CDR3 DNA is TGTGCCAGCTCACCAGGGACAGCCGAGCAGTACTTC. This encodes CASSPGTAEQYF.

V usage is TRBV30 and J usage is TRBJ1-3; possibly TRBD1 for D (5 bases). The CDR3 length is 16 residues. V lost 0 bases and J lost 2, with 14 bases in between. CDR1 is GTSNPN and CDR2 is SVGIG in the germline V gene (reference sequence). The CDR3 DNA sequence: TGTGCCTGGAGTGTATCGGGGGGAACTCCTGGAAACACCATATATTTT. It specifies CAWSVSGGTPGNTIYF. The full variable domain, with the rest looked up from reference TRBV30 and TRBJ1-3, is SQTIHQWPATLVQPVGSPLSLECTVEGTSNPNLYWYRQAAGRGLQLLFYSVGIGQISSEVPQNLSASRPQDRQFILSSKKLLLSDSGFYLCAWSVSGGTPGNTIYFGEGSWLTVV.